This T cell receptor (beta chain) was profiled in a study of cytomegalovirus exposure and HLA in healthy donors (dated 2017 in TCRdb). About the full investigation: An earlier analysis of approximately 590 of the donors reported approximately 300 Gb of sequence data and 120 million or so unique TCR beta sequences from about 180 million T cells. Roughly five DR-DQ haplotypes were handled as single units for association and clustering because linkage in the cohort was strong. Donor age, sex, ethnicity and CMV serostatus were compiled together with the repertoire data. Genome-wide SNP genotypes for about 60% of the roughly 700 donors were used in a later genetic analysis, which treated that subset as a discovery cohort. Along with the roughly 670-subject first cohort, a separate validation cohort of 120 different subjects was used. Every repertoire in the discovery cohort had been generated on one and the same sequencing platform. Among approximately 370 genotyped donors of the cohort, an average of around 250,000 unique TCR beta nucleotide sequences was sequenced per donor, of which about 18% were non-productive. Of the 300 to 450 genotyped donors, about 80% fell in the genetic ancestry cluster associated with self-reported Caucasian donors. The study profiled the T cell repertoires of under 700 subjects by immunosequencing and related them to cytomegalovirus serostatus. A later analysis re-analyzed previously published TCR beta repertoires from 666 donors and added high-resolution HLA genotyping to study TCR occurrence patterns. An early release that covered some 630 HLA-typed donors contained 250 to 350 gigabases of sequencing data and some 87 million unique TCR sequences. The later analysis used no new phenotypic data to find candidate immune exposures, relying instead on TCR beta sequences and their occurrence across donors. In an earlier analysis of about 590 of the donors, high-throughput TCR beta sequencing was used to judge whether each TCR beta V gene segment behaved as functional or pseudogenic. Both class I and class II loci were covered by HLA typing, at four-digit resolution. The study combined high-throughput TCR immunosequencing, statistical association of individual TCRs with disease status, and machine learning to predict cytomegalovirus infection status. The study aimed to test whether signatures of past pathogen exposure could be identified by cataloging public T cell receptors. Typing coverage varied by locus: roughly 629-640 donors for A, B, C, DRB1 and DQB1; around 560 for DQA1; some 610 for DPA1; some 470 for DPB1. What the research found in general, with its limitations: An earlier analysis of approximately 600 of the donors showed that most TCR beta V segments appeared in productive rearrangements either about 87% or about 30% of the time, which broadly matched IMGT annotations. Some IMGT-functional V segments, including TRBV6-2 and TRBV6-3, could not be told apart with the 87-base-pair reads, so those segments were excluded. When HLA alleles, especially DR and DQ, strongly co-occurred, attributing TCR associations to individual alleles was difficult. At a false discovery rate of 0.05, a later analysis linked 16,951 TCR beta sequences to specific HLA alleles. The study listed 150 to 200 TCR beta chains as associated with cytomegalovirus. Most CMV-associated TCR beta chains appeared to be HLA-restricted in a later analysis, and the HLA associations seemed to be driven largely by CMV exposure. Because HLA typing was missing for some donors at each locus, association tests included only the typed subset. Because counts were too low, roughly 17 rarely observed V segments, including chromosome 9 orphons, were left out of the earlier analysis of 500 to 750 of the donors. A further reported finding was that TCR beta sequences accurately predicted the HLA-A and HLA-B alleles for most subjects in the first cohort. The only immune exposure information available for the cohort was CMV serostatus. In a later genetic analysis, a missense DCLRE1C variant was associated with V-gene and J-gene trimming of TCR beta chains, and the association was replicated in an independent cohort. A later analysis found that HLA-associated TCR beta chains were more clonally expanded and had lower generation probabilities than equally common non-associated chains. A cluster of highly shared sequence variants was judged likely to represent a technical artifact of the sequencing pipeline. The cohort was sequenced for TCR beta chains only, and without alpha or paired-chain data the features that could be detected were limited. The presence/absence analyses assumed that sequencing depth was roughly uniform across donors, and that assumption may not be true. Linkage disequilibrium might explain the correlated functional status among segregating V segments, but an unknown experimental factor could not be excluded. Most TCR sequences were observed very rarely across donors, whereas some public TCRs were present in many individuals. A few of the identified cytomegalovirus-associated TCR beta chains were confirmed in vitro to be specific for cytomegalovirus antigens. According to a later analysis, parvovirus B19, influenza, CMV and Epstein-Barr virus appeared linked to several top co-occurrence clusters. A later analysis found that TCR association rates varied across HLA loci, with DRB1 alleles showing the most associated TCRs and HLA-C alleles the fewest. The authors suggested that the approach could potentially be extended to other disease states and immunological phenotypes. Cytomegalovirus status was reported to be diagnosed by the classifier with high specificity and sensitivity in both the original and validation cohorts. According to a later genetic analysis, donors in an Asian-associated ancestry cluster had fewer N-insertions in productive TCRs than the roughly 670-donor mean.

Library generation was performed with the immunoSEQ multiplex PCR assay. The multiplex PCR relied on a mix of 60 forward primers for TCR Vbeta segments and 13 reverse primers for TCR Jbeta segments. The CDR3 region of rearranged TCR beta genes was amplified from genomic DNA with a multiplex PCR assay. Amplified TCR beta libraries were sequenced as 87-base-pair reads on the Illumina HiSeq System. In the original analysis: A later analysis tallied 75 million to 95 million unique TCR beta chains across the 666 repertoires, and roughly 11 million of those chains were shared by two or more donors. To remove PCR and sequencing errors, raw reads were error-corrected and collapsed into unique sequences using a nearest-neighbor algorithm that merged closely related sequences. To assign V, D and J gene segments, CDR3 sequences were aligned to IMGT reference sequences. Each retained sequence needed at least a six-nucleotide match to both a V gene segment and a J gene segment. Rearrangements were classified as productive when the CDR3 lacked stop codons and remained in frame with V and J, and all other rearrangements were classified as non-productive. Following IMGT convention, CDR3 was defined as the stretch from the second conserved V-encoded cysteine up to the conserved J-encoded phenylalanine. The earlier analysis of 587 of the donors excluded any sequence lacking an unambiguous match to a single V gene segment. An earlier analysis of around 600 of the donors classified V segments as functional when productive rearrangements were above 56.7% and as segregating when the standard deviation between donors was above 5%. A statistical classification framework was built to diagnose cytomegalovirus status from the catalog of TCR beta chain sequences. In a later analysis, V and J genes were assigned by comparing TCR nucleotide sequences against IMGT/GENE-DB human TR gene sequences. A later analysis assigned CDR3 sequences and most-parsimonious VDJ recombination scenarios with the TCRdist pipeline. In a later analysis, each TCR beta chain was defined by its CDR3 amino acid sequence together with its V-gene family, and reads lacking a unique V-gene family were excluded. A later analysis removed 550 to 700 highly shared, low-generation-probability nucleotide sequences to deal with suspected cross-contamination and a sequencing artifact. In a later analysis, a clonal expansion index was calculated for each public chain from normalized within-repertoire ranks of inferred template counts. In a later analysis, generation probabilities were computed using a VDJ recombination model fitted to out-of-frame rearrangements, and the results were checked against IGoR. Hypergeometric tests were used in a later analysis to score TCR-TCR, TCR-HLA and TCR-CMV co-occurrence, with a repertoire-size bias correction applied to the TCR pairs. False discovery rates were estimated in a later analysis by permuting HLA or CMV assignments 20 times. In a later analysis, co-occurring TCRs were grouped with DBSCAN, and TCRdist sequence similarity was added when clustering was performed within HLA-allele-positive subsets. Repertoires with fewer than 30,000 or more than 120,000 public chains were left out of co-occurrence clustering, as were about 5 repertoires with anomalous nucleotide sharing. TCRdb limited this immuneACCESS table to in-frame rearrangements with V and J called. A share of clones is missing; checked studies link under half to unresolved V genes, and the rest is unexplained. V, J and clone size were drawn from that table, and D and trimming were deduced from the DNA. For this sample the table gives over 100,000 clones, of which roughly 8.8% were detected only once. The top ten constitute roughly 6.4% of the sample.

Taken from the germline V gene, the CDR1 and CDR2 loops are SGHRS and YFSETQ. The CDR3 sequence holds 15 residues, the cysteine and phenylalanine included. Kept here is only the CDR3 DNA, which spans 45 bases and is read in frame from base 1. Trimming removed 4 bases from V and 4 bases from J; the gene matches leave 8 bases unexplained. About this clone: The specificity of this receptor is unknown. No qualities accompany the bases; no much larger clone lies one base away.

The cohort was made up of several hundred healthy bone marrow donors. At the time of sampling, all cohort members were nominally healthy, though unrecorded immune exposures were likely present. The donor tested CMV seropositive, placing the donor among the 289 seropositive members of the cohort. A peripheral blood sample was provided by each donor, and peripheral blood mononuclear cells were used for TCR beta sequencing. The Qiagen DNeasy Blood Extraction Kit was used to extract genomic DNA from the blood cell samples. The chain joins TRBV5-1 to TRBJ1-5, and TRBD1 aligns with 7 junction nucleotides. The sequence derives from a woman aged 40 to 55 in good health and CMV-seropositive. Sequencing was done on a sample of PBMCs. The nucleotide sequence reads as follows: TGCGCCAGCAGCCGAGACGGGACAGAAAATCAGCCCCAGCATTTT. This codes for CASSRDGTENQPQHF.